This entry features one TCR beta chain sequence. Antigen unknown. This sample is part of a study of T cells in Graves' hyperthyroidism and ophthalmopathy. General study results and limits: Ophthalmopathy was distinguished from stable hyperthyroidism by 13 V-J signatures.

Exclusion criteria comprised uncontrolled infection, other autoimmune disease, pregnancy or lactation. Amplified regions were TCR beta CDR3 sequences from RNA transcripts. When the TCR CDR3 underwent first-round RT-PCR, the HTBI primer set was used. TCRdb reprocessed the multiplex PCR reads via MiXCR and lists one record per CDR3 protein. The table includes tens of thousands of distinct CDR3 sequences, 45% to 65% detected once. CDR3 length: 12 residues. From germline, CDR1 is SQVTM and CDR2 ANQGSEA. The V end lost 8 bases, the J end lost 4 bases, and 14 bases lay between the germline ends. The material sequenced was peripheral blood or thyroid tissue (not recorded which). The chain couples TRBV29-1 to TRBJ2-5; D is perhaps TRBD1 (6 bases). This receptor was obtained from a man in his late teens or twenties with Graves' hyperthyroidism. CDR3 sequence (DNA): TGCAGCTCTACAGGGCGAGGAGAGACCCAGTACTTC. Amino acids: CSSTGRGETQYF. The whole variable domain, remainder taken from reference TRBV29-1 and TRBJ2-5, is SAVISQKPSRDICQRGTSLTIQCQVDSQVTMMFWYRQQPGQSLTLIATANQGSEATYESGFVIDKFPISRPNLTFSTLTVSNMSPEDSSIYLCSSTGRGETQYFGPGTRLLVL.